The 19 T cell receptor beta chains below were found in one sample sequenced in a study of human T cells and chemical hapten exposure. TCRdb used MiXCR to reprocess the RACE reads, holding one entry per CDR3 protein. The data show approximately 96,000 distinct CDR3 sequences, 9% to 9.5% seen once. Specified time point: patch test 2, 6 weeks after DPC sensitization. Treatment reported: therapeutic diphenylcyclopropenone sensitization with weekly scalp DPC. The material sequenced was whole blood, taken in connection with sensitization to the hapten diphenylcyclopropenone (DPC). These receptors all stem from a woman between 40 and 50 years old with alopecia areata. Some clones in this sample may be carry-over from other donors' samples.

This clonotype was seen a few times. The chain's CDR3 is CASSQDYGGNQPQHF. CDR3 bases: TGCGCCAGCAGCCAAGATTATGGGGGCAATCAGCCCCAGCATTTT. The V call is TRBV4-3, the J call TRBJ1-5; no firm D call. Germline CDR1 is LGHNA and CDR2 is YSLEER. The CDR3 length is 15 residues. Trimming cost V 0 bases and J 2 bases, with 8 bases left between them.

There are a few counts of this clonotype. The J gene is TRBJ2-3, the V gene TRBV28, with TRBD2 as a possible D gene (5 bases). V was pared by 9 bases and J by 0 bases, with 19 bases between. CDR1 and CDR2 from the germline V gene are MDHEN and SYDVKM. The CDR3 spans 16 residues. CDR3 protein: CASTGSNPESTDTQYF. The CDR3 DNA reads as TGTGCCAGTACTGGGAGCAACCCAGAAAGCACAGATACGCAGTATTTT.

This clonotype appeared a few times. The rearrangement links TRBV28 to TRBJ1-4, with D perhaps TRBD1 (6 bases). The V gene's germline CDR1 is MDHEN and CDR2 SYDVKM. Trimming removed 3 bases from V and 5 bases from J, with 10 bases in between. This CDR3 is built from 14 residues. CDR3 sequence: CASSLDRKNEKLFF. In DNA form, the CDR3 reads TGTGCCAGCAGTTTGGACAGAAAGAATGAAAAACTGTTTTTT.

This clonotype was counted at least ten times. V is TRBV4-3 and J is TRBJ2-6; possible D gene TRBD1, 6 bases. The CDR3 covers 16 residues. The germline V and J ends were trimmed by 4 bases and 4 bases, with 14 bases remaining between them. Germline loops: CDR1 LGHNA, CDR2 YSLEER. In DNA form, the CDR3 reads TGCGCCAGCAGCCCGGATTCAGGGGCCGGGGCCAACGTCCTGACTTTC. Translated: CASSPDSGAGANVLTF.

Many counts were recorded for this clonotype. This sequence joins TRBV5-1 and TRBJ2-7, with D maybe TRBD2 (5 bases). The CDR3 extends over 15 amino acids. The V gene's germline CDR1 is SGHRS and CDR2 YFSETQ. V was shortened by 7 bases and J by 1 base, with 18 bases between the two germline ends. CDR3 region: CASAPAGRSSYEQYF. The CDR3 nucleotides read TGCGCCAGCGCCCCTGCGGGCCGGAGTTCCTACGAGCAGTACTTC. Combining the CDR3 with reference TRBV5-1 and TRBJ2-7 gives the whole variable domain KAGVTQTPRYLIKTRGQQVTLSCSPISGHRSVSWYQQTPGQGLQFLFEYFSETQRNKGNFPGRFSGRQFSNSRSEMNVSTLELGDSALYLCASAPAGRSSYEQYFGPGTRLTVT.

V is TRBV9 and J is TRBJ2-2; D remains ambiguous. V lost 4 bases to trimming and J lost 4 bases, with 14 bases between them. Germline loops: CDR1 SGDLS, CDR2 YYNGEE. CDR3 length: 15 residues. The CDR3 is CASSPRALGTGELFF. DNA for the CDR3: TGTGCCAGCAGCCCCCGGGCCCTTGGCACCGGGGAGCTGTTTTTT. Using reference TRBV9 and TRBJ2-2 for the parts outside the CDR3, the full variable domain is DSGVTQTPKHLITATGQRVTLRCSPRSGDLSVYWYQQSLDQGLQFLIQYYNGEERAKGNILERFSAQQFPDLHSELNLSSLELGDSALYFCASSPRALGTGELFFGEGSRLTVL.

The chain has TRBV23-1 and TRBJ2-3; tentative D call: TRBD1 (6 bases). TRBV23-1 is given ORF status, its function remaining uncertain. The CDR3 has 15 residues. Trimming left V 0 bases short and J 2 bases short, with 9 bases between. As DNA, the CDR3 is TGCGCCAGCAGTCAATCAAAGGGGGACACAGATACGCAGTATTTT. Its protein is CASSQSKGDTDTQYF.

The chain employs TRBV5-1 and TRBJ1-4; 11 positions match TRBD1. Germline-derived CDR1 and CDR2 are SGHRS and YFSETQ. V shed 3 bases and J 6 bases; nucleotides not matched to a gene: 7. The CDR3 covers 16 residues. The CDR3 sequence is CASSSTGQGADEKLFF. The CDR3 nucleotides are TGCGCCAGCAGCTCGACTGGACAGGGGGCCGATGAAAAACTGTTTTTT.

In this sample, this clonotype turned up many times. The chain recombines TRBV30 with TRBJ2-3; 9 bases line up with TRBD2. The CDR3 sequence is 14 residues long. Germline V gene sequence: CDR1 GTSNPN, CDR2 SVGIG (reference sequence). J lost 4 bases, V lost 4 bases, and 6 bases had no gene match. This CDR3 is CAWTLRGGPDTQYF. The CDR3 coding sequence is TGTGCCTGGACTCTGCGGGGGGGGCCAGATACGCAGTATTTT.

V gene TRBV3-1 combines with J gene TRBJ1-1, with D uncertain. Germline CDR1 is LGHDT and CDR2 is YNNKEL (reference sequence). There are 14 residues in the CDR3. Trimming stripped 3 bases from V and 4 bases from J, with 12 bases between. Written as DNA, the CDR3 is TGTGCCAGCAGCCAGCATCGGGCGGTCACTGAAGCTTTCTTT. This translates into CASSQHRAVTEAFF.

This clonotype was picked up many times. This chain links TRBV7-2 with TRBJ2-1, with TRBD2 identical over 8 bases. This CDR3 spans 16 amino acids. Losses at the gene ends were 3 bases for V and 4 bases for J; bases not matched to a gene: 8. CDR1 and CDR2 from the germline V gene are SGHTA and FQGNSA. CDR3 in DNA: TGTGCCAGCAGCTTTCCCACTAGCGGCTATTACAATGAGCAGTTCTTC. Amino acids: CASSFPTSGYYNEQFF.

This clonotype was counted many times. The gene calls are TRBV28 and TRBJ1-1, with TRBD1 matching 7 bases. Trimming took 3 bases from V and 3 from J; bases not matched to a gene: 7. Germline lookup yields CDR1 MDHEN and CDR2 SYDVKM. The CDR3 loop spans 15 amino acids. The CDR3 DNA sequence: TGTGCCAGCAGTTTTGGTCAGAGGGGGCACACTGAAGCTTTCTTT. Its protein product is CASSFGQRGHTEAFF.

V is TRBV7-2 and J is TRBJ2-3, with no clear D. The V end lost 1 base, the J end lost 3 bases, and 8 bases lay between the germline ends. The CDR3 consists of 14 residues. Germline loops: CDR1 SGHTA, CDR2 FQGNSA. CDR3 nucleotide sequence: TGTGCCAGCAGCTTAGGCCAGCCAACAGATACGCAGTATTTT. Its protein is CASSLGQPTDTQYF.

This clonotype has ten or more counts. The chain links TRBV29-1 to TRBJ2-7, with 9 bases aligning to TRBD1. V shed 8 bases, J shed 0 bases, and the junction held 8 bases outside the gene matches. Germline lookup yields CDR1 SQVTM and CDR2 ANQGSEA. The CDR3 loop spans 14 amino acids. Written as DNA, the CDR3 is TGCAGCACTTCATCGGGACAGGGCTCCTACGAGCAGTACTTC. Translating gives CSTSSGQGSYEQYF.

Many counts were recorded for this clonotype. The rearrangement uses TRBV6-2 or TRBV6-3 and TRBJ2-7, with TRBD1 matching over 10 bases. This CDR3 has 13 amino acids. The germline CDR1 and CDR2 sequences are MNHEY and SVGEGT. The trim removed 6 bases at V and 5 bases at J, leaving 4 bases unmatched. Here the CDR3 DNA reads TGTGCCAGCAGGGGGACAGGGGATAACGAGCAGTACTTC. It specifies CASRGTGDNEQYF.

At least ten counts were recorded for this clonotype. The chain links TRBV13 to TRBJ2-1, with 7 bases matching TRBD2. There are 14 residues in the CDR3. The ends lost 0 bases at V and 7 bases at J; junction bases unmatched: 3. The germline CDR1 and CDR2 sequences are PRHDT and FYEKMQ (reference sequence). The CDR3 DNA reads TGTGCCAGCAGCTTAGGGCGGGAGTATAATGAGCAGTTCTTC. Protein product: CASSLGREYNEQFF.

The chain joins TRBV5-4 to TRBJ2-5; D possibly uses TRBD1 or TRBD2 (6 bases each). Deletions cut 9 bases from V and 5 bases from J, with 23 bases between. Germline CDR1 is SGHNT and CDR2 is YYREEE (reference sequence). The length of the CDR3 is 15 residues. The CDR3 coding sequence is TGTGCCATCAGAAAATCGGTCGGGGGCGAGGAGACCCAGTACTTC. It codes for CAIRKSVGGEETQYF.

The gene calls are TRBV5-6 and TRBJ2-1; unclear D gene. This CDR3 has 13 amino acids. Looked up from germline, CDR1 is SGHDT and CDR2 is YYEEEE. Trimming took off 1 base at V and 5 bases at J, with 7 bases between the two ends. The CDR3 sequence is CASSLISNNEQFF. CDR3 in DNA: TGTGCCAGCAGCTTGATAAGTAACAATGAGCAGTTCTTC.

The table lists this clonotype with a few counts. The genes are TRBV12-3 or TRBV12-4 and TRBJ1-2; no clear D gene. The CDR3 contains 12 residues. The ends were cut back, 6 bases at V and 6 bases at J, with 11 bases in the middle. CDR3 residues: CASSPWTHGYTF. Here the CDR3 DNA reads TGTGCCAGCAGCCCCTGGACCCATGGCTACACCTTC.